This TCR beta chain was sequenced during a study of Ad26.COV2.S vaccination and SARS-CoV-2 variants. TCRdb keeps only in-frame clones here, not all; method: immunoSEQ multiplex PCR. The sample consists of about 410,000 clones, about 85% of them appearing once. Treatment denoted: some 20 received Ad26.COV2.S at low or high dose, single or two shots; about 5 received placebo; per-sample allocation not given. Collection of the samples took place on day 63 after the first injection of vaccine or placebo. Sequenced material: peripheral blood, taken in a trial of Ad26.COV2.S vaccine versus placebo. This receptor was identified in a person between 18 and 60 years old who received the Ad26.COV2.S COVID-19 vaccine or a placebo.

CDR3 DNA sequence: TGTGCCAGCTCGTCCAATAACAATGAGCAGTTCTTC. This codes for CASSSNNNEQFF. The V gene is TRBV18, the J gene TRBJ2-1; D uncertain. Per the germline V gene, CDR1 is KGHSH and CDR2 is LQKENI. Trimming took 6 bases from V and 5 from J, leaving 8 bases between them. This CDR3 region has 12 residues.